This T cell receptor beta chain was recovered during a study of blood T cell repertoires in COVID-19. In the study overall: COVID-19 samples, acute and convalescent, were from the United States, Italy and Spain. PBMCs, B-cell-depleted T cells, or T cells were the source of the cDNA or gDNA that made up the material.

Only one count was recorded for this clone. Trimming took 5 bases from V and 12 from J, leaving 20 bases between them. The CDR3 loop spans 13 amino acids. Germline V gene data show CDR1 as MNHEY and CDR2 as SVGAGI. How the authors handled the data: From reference gene primer amplification, estimates of nucleated cell counts were derived. Here immunoSEQ multiplex PCR was the method, and the copy in TCRdb shows in-frame clones only, minus some. For V, J and clone size, that table is used; D and trimming come from the DNA. The sample includes about 320,000 clones, roughly 85% of them seen just once. Source material: peripheral blood. This TCR was recovered from a human donor in a cohort sampled during active COVID-19. The chain joins TRBV6-5 to TRBJ2-7, with D possibly matching TRBD1 (6 bases). The CDR3 region has the DNA TGTGCCAGCAGTACCGGACAGACTACGAGCATGTACTTC. Translation gives CASSTGQTTSMYF.